These T cell receptor beta chains were read from a single sample in a study of patients and donors after allogeneic stem cell transplantation. TCRdb recomputed calls from the RT-PCR reads with MiXCR, one row per CDR3 protein. The sample has a few hundred thousand distinct CDR3 sequences; 35% to 45% are singletons. Sequencing was done on a sample of blood, either unsorted or a sorted T cell fraction (not recorded which). These receptor sequences come from a human donor who was either an allogeneic HSCT recipient or a stem cell or donor lymphocyte infusion donor (not recorded which). It is not recorded whose cells these are; they may come from a transplant donor. The CDR3 runs from the conserved cysteine through the conserved F or W. A D gene is named only where the DNA matches it firmly. Size values are once, few and many counts, or a class for expanded clones, and some rows have none.

abundance	d_gene	v_gene	j_gene	CDR3nt	CDR3aa
.	TRBD2	TRBV6-2/TRBV6-3	TRBJ2-1	TGTGCCAGCAGTTACGCGGGGGGTCGAGATGAGCAGTTCTTC	CASSYAGGRDEQFF
few	TRBD1	TRBV27	TRBJ1-1	TGTGCCAGCAGTCCCCGGACAGGTGAAGCTTTCTTT	CASSPRTGEAFF
.	.	TRBV28	TRBJ1-2	TGTGCCAGCAGTCCCCCCTGGGGCAGGGGTGTCGGCTACACCTTC	CASSPPWGRGVGYTF
few	.	TRBV20-1	TRBJ1-6	TGCAGTGCTCCTCCAGGGCTCTCCTATAATTCACCCCTCCACTTT	CSAPPGLSYNSPLHF
.	.	TRBV19	TRBJ1-1	TGTGCCAGTAGTACTCGACAGGATGCGGAGACTGAAGCTTTCTTT	CASSTRQDAETEAFF
.	.	TRBV12-3/TRBV12-4	TRBJ1-1	TGTGCCAGCAGTTTATCGGGTGCCACTGAAGCTTTCTTT	CASSLSGATEAFF
.	TRBD1	TRBV10-3	TRBJ1-1	TGTGCCATCAGACCGGGACAGGGGAACACTGAAGCTTTCTTT	CAIRPGQGNTEAFF
few	.	TRBV20-1	TRBJ1-1	TGCAGTGCTAGTAAGGGGTACGACACTGAAGCTTTCTTT	CSASKGYDTEAFF
few	.	TRBV28	TRBJ2-5	TGTGCCAGCATAAGGGGAATGGGGGAGACCCAGTACTTC	CASIRGMGETQYF
.	.	TRBV4-1	TRBJ1-1	TGCGCCAGCAGCCAAGCGCCAGGGAGGAACACTGAAGCTTTCTTT	CASSQAPGRNTEAFF
.	.	TRBV10-2	TRBJ2-5	TGCGCTTGCCGAATCCAAGAGACCCAGTACTTC	CACRIQETQYF
.	.	TRBV7-6	TRBJ1-6	TGTGCCAGCAGCTTTGGGGACCCTAATTCACCCCTCCACTTT	CASSFGDPNSPLHF